Shown below are 14 T cell receptor beta chains from a single sample sequenced in a study of post-analysis software for immune sequencing data. Study-level findings and limits: Roughly five TRBV segments were more frequent in patients than controls; TRBV5-6, TRBV5-1 and TRBV20-1 belonged to this group.

Incorporated into the TCR beta cDNA libraries were unique molecular identifiers, which served to reduce PCR and sequencing biases. TCRdb redid the calling of the PCR reads with MiXCR, one entry per CDR3 protein. The sample gives about 810,000 distinct CDR3 sequences, around 50% of which show up once; about 4.8% is in the top ten. No antigen has been assigned to these receptors. Sequencing was performed on blood. Receptor source: a girl aged 5-17 years with multiple sclerosis.

CDR3 residues: CSARGWGPVGTDTQYF. The CDR3 region has the DNA TGCAGTGCTAGAGGTTGGGGGCCGGTTGGTACAGATACGCAGTATTTT. This chain connects TRBV20-1 to TRBJ2-3; maybe TRBD1 (6 bases). Germline V CDR1 and CDR2: DFQATT, SNEGSKA (reference sequence). Trimming cost V 1 base and J 3 bases, with 17 bases left between them. The CDR3 contains 16 residues.

The rearrangement links TRBV6-5 to TRBJ1-2; D not resolved. Germline V gene lookup returns CDR1 MNHEY and CDR2 SVGAGI. The V gene lost 0 bases and the J gene lost 8 bases, with 10 bases spanning the gap. The CDR3 is 13 residues long. CDR3 sequence: CASSYSVLRGYTF. DNA of the CDR3: TGTGCCAGCAGTTACTCGGTCCTTCGGGGCTACACCTTC.

The chain carries TRBV7-8 and TRBJ2-3, with D tentatively TRBD2 (7 bases). V lost 6 bases, J lost 4 bases, and 17 bases lay in between. Germline V gives CDR1 SGHVS, CDR2 FQNEAQ. The CDR3 length is 15 residues. CDR3 sequence (DNA): TGTGCCAGCAGTTCACAGGGAGGGTTGTCAGATACGCAGTATTTT. Amino acid sequence: CASSSQGGLSDTQYF. The variable domain in full, with the rest retrieved from reference TRBV7-8 and TRBJ2-3, is GAGVSQSPRYKVAKRGQDVALRCDPISGHVSLFWYQQALGQGPEFLTYFQNEAQLDKSGLPSDRFFAERPEGSVSTLKIQRTQQEDSAVYLCASSSQGGLSDTQYFGPGTRLTVL.

This clonotype has a handful of counts. The V and J genes are TRBV2 and TRBJ1-2; possibly TRBD1 for D (6 bases). Germline V CDR1 and CDR2: SNHLY, FYNNEI. V was cut by 8 bases and J by 13 bases, with 20 bases left in between. The CDR3 length is 12 residues. Here the CDR3 reads CASWIGGPSFTF. CDR3 nucleotide sequence: TGTGCCAGCTGGATTGGGGGCCCATCTTTCACCTTC.

The CDR3 is CSVDGQGLGNIQYF. The CDR3 region has the DNA TGCAGCGTTGACGGACAGGGCCTGGGAAACATTCAGTACTTC. This chain joins TRBV29-1 and TRBJ2-4; TRBD1 matches at 8 bases. Per the germline V gene, CDR1 is SQVTM and CDR2 is ANQGSEA. The V and J ends lost 3 bases and 6 bases, in that order; junction bases with no gene match: 7. The CDR3 runs to 14 residues. The full variable domain, with the rest looked up from reference TRBV29-1 and TRBJ2-4, is SAVISQKPSRDICQRGTSLTIQCQVDSQVTMMFWYRQQPGQSLTLIATANQGSEATYESGFVIDKFPISRPNLTFSTLTVSNMSPEDSSIYLCSVDGQGLGNIQYFGAGTRLSVL.

The chain recombines TRBV14 with TRBJ2-1; weak D call: TRBD2 (5 bases). The germline CDR1 and CDR2 sequences are SGHDN and FVKESK. V lost 1 base, J lost 1 base, and 11 bases lay in between. This CDR3 is 16 amino acids long. The CDR3 reads CASSQGGRVSYNEQFF. CDR3 nucleotides: TGTGCCAGCAGCCAAGGAGGGCGGGTATCCTACAATGAGCAGTTCTTC.

This clonotype was picked up a small number of times. A junction end diverges from the germline sequence, so it may reflect a read error. The rearrangement links TRBV20-1 to TRBJ2-7; 7 nucleotides agree with TRBD2. Looked up from germline, CDR1 is DFQATT and CDR2 is SNEGSKA (reference sequence). This CDR3 contains 14 residues. DNA for the CDR3: TGCAGTGCCAGAGGTGGGACTATAAACTACGAGCAGTACTTC. Protein sequence: CSARGGTINYEQYF.

As to this clonotype: The junction and the germline gene differ at one end; a read error may be behind it. This sequence joins TRBV7-6 and TRBJ2-7; possible D gene TRBD1, 5 bases. CDR1 and CDR2 (germline): SGHVS, FNYEAQ. CDR3 length: 16 residues. CDR3 in DNA: TGTACCAGCAGCATACGACAGAACGAGAACCTACGAGGGCAGTACTTC. Encoded protein: CTSSIRQNENLRGQYF.

This sequence joins TRBV20-1 and TRBJ2-1, with 8 bases lining up with TRBD2. Germline V gives CDR1 DFQATT, CDR2 SNEGSKA (reference sequence). This CDR3 region has 15 residues. V lost 3 bases and J lost 2; bases outside the gene matches: 6. The CDR3 loop is CSASRAREAYNEQFF. For the CDR3, the DNA is TGCAGTGCTAGCCGGGCGCGGGAGGCCTACAATGAGCAGTTCTTC.

The chain combines TRBV12-3 or TRBV12-4 with TRBJ2-5, with 7 bases that match TRBD1. V lost 6 bases and J lost 2; bases outside the gene matches: 15. CDR3 length: 17 residues. The CDR3, as DNA: TGTGCCAGCAGCCCTCCCTCCGACAGGGCCGAGCAAGAGACCCAGTACTTC. This sequence encodes CASSPPSDRAEQETQYF.

The genes are TRBV2 and TRBJ2-7; D is undetermined. The DNA end is a closer match to TRBJ2-5, so the J assignment may be wrong. Germline lookup yields CDR1 SNHLY and CDR2 FYNNEI. This CDR3 has 14 amino acids. CDR3 loop: CASSETLSRETQYF. CDR3 nucleotide sequence: TGTGCCAGCAGTGAGACCCTTTCAAGGGAGACCCAGTACTTC.

The chain is built from TRBV5-6 and TRBJ2-6; a weak D match, TRBD1 (6 bases). Deletions cut 2 bases from V and 2 bases from J, with 11 bases between. CDR1 SGHDT and CDR2 YYEEEE come from the germline V gene. The CDR3 has 16 residues. As DNA, the CDR3 is TGTGCCAGCAGCTTACCGGGACAACCTGGGGCCAACGTCCTGACTTTC. Protein: CASSLPGQPGANVLTF.

This chain uses TRBV10-3 with TRBJ2-4; possibly TRBD2 for D (7 bases). The J call is in doubt because the DNA end fits TRBJ2-7 better. Germline loops: CDR1 ENHRY, CDR2 SYGVKD. This CDR3 region has 14 residues. CDR3 residues: CAIRPSGGRDEQYF. DNA for the CDR3: TGTGCCATCAGGCCCTCGGGGGGCCGGGACGAGCAGTACTTC.

The J gene is TRBJ2-7, the V gene TRBV7-9; 11 bases are a match to TRBD2. CDR1 and CDR2 (germline): SEHNR, FQNEAQ (reference sequence). The CDR3 loop spans 13 amino acids. V lost 11 bases, J lost 7 bases, and 10 bases stayed unmatched. CDR3 protein: CALRRLAGKEQYF. The CDR3 DNA sequence: TGTGCCCTCCGGAGACTAGCGGGAAAAGAGCAGTACTTC.